A selection of T cell receptor beta chains follows, all from one sample in a study of post-analysis software for immune sequencing data. A single record per CDR3 protein comes from TCRdb applying MiXCR to the PCR reads. Found here are hundreds of thousands of distinct CDR3 sequences, approximately 60% of them singletons; the top ten hold approximately 10%. The sample taken for sequencing was blood. Source of these receptors: a girl aged 2-15 years with multiple sclerosis. CDR3s include the opening cysteine and the closing phenylalanine or tryptophan. The order of the fields is clone size, D gene, J gene, V gene, CDR3 protein, CDR3 DNA. D genes are given only for firm matches. Not all rows give a size; the values are once, few, many and, for expanded clones, a class.

>NA|NA|TRBJ2-7|TRBV13
CASSPVGGNYEQYF
TGTGCCAGCAGCCCAGTTGGGGGGAACTACGAGCAGTACTTC
>NA|NA|TRBJ2-7|TRBV5-1
CASSLMTAYEQYF
TGCGCCAGCAGCCTGATGACAGCCTACGAGCAGTACTTC
>NA|NA|TRBJ1-2|TRBV19
CASSRTIGVIDGYTF
TGTGCCAGTAGTCGGACGATAGGGGTTATTGATGGCTACACCTTC
>NA|NA|TRBJ1-2|TRBV7-9
CASSPTVQGGGYTF
TGTGCCAGCAGCCCAACCGTTCAGGGTGGAGGCTACACCTTC
>few|NA|TRBJ2-1|TRBV7-2
CASSPNLAGEQFF
TGTGCCAGCAGCCCAAATTTGGCGGGGGAGCAGTTCTTC
>few|NA|TRBJ2-3|TRBV15
CATSSLSGDTQYF
TGTGCCACCAGCAGCCTTTCAGGGGATACGCAGTATTTT
>few|NA|TRBJ2-3|TRBV20-1
CSARPRGTYTDTQYF
TGCAGTGCCCGCCCCCGGGGGACCTACACAGATACGCAGTATTTT
>NA|TRBD2|TRBJ2-3|TRBV6-6
CASRDRTSGNPDTQYF
TGTGCCAGCAGGGACCGGACTAGCGGGAACCCAGATACGCAGTATTTT
>few|NA|TRBJ2-1|TRBV15
CATSRDGMGEQFF
TGTGCCACCAGCAGAGACGGGATGGGTGAGCAGTTCTTC
>NA|TRBD2|TRBJ2-1|TRBV9
CASKGDLAGDNEQFF
TGTGCCTCCAAAGGTGATCTAGCGGGAGACAATGAGCAGTTCTTC
>NA|TRBD2|TRBJ2-1|TRBV6-2/TRBV6-3
CASSPGRTSGPYNEQFF
TGTGCCAGCAGTCCAGGGCGGACTAGCGGTCCTTACAATGAGCAGTTCTTC
>NA|TRBD1|TRBJ2-7|TRBV15
CATSVQTGTGVYEQYF
TGTGCCACCAGCGTTCAAACCGGGACAGGGGTCTACGAGCAGTACTTC
>few|NA|TRBJ2-3|TRBV4-1
CASSQDRTSRTDTQYF
TGCGCCAGCAGCCAAGACCGGACGAGCCGCACAGATACGCAGTATTTT
>NA|NA|TRBJ2-4|TRBV12-3/TRBV12-4
CASSSGRIGKNIQYF
TGTGCCAGCAGTTCCGGACGGATTGGGAAAAACATTCAGTACTTC
>NA|NA|TRBJ1-6|TRBV6-2/TRBV6-3
CASRNGNSPLHF
TGTGCCAGCAGGAACGGGAATTCACCCCTCCACTTT
>NA|NA|TRBJ2-1|TRBV27
CASSYHSSYNEQFF
TGTGCCAGCAGTTACCATAGCTCCTACAATGAGCAGTTCTTC
>NA|NA|TRBJ2-1|TRBV20-1
CSARGGQLEQFF
TGCAGTGCTAGAGGTGGACAGTTAGAGCAGTTCTTC
>NA|NA|TRBJ2-1|TRBV4-3
CASSRGGAGATYNEQFF
TGCGCCAGCAGCCGTGGGGGGGCGGGGGCCACCTACAATGAGCAGTTCTTC
>NA|TRBD1|TRBJ2-1|TRBV27
CASSFNSLTGDYNEQFF
TGTGCCAGCAGTTTTAATTCCCTTACAGGGGACTACAATGAGCAGTTCTTC
>NA|TRBD2|TRBJ2-1|TRBV20-1
CSARGGAGGYNEQFF
TGCAGTGCTAGAGGAGGAGCGGGGGGGTACAATGAGCAGTTCTTC
>NA|NA|TRBJ2-3|TRBV7-9
CASPAQYF
TGTGCCAGCCCCGCGCAGTATTTT
>NA|TRBD2|TRBJ2-2|TRBV4-1
CASSQAGGPGELFF
TGCGCCAGCAGCCAAGCGGGAGGTCCCGGGGAGCTGTTTTTT
>NA|NA|TRBJ2-1|TRBV6-4
CASSPLGLTTDEQFF
TGTGCCAGCAGTCCCCTCGGTCTCACTACGGATGAGCAGTTCTTC
>NA|TRBD2|TRBJ2-7|TRBV5-1
CASSPGGLAGGEQYF
TGCGCCAGCAGCCCCGGAGGACTAGCGGGAGGCGAGCAGTACTTC
>NA|TRBD1|TRBJ1-2|TRBV12-3/TRBV12-4
CASTPTGGELYGYTF
TGTGCCAGCACCCCGACAGGGGGCGAGCTCTATGGCTACACCTTC
>NA|TRBD2|TRBJ2-1|TRBV20-1
CSASLIRTSLGEQFF
TGCAGTGCTAGCCTCATTCGGACTAGCCTAGGTGAGCAGTTCTTC
>NA|NA|TRBJ2-5|TRBV7-9
CSSSLVGIQETQYF
TGTTCCAGCAGCTTAGTCGGCATACAAGAGACCCAGTACTTC
>NA|TRBD2|TRBJ2-7|TRBV6-4
CASSALGLAGNEQYF
TGTGCCAGCAGTGCGCTGGGACTAGCGGGGAATGAGCAGTACTTC
>NA|TRBD1|TRBJ1-4|TRBV7-2
CASSSLRTGNEKLFF
TGTGCCAGCAGCTCCCTCCGGACAGGGAATGAAAAACTGTTTTTT
>many|TRBD1|TRBJ2-7|TRBV7-8
CASTPGRAGTGSHEQYF
TGTGCCAGCACTCCAGGACGCGCCGGGACAGGGTCCCACGAGCAGTACTTC
>NA|TRBD2|TRBJ2-3|TRBV20-1
CSARPLAGPTDTQYF
TGCAGTGCTAGACCCCTAGCGGGGCCCACAGATACGCAGTATTTT
>NA|NA|TRBJ2-7|TRBV27
CASRPKLRDYEQYF
TGTGCCAGCAGGCCCAAGTTGAGGGACTACGAGCAGTACTTC
>NA|TRBD2|TRBJ2-1|TRBV6-1
CASSRRGRTSGSGKDNEQFF
TGTGCCAGCAGTAGAAGGGGCCGGACTAGCGGGAGCGGTAAAGACAATGAGCAGTTCTTC
>NA|TRBD1|TRBJ2-1|TRBV4-3
CASSPRTGFGAYNEQFF
TGCGCCAGCAGCCCCCGGACAGGTTTTGGTGCCTACAATGAACAGTTCTTC
>few|TRBD1|TRBJ1-2|TRBV12-3/TRBV12-4
CASRGQGISNYGYTF
TGTGCCAGCAGGGGACAGGGGATTTCTAACTATGGTTACACCTTC
>NA|NA|TRBJ1-2|TRBV27
CASSLGAAGYGYTF
TGTGCCAGCAGTTTAGGTGCAGCGGGCTATGGCTACACCTTC
>NA|NA|TRBJ2-4|TRBV5-1
CASSLGDIQYF
TGCGCCAGCAGCTTGGGGGACATTCAGTACTTC
>few|NA|TRBJ2-5|TRBV28
CASSRNNQETQYF
TGTGCCAGCAGTCGGAACAACCAAGAGACCCAGTACTTC
>NA|TRBD1|TRBJ1-2|TRBV29-1
CSVATGGYDGYTF
TGCAGCGTTGCCACAGGGGGATACGATGGCTACACCTTC
>NA|NA|TRBJ2-2|TRBV6-2/TRBV6-3
CASSYSEPLITGELFF
TGTGCCAGCAGTTACTCTGAACCTCTAATAACCGGGGAGCTGTTTTTT
>NA|NA|TRBJ2-5|TRBV20-1
CSARSGAPETQYF
TGCAGTGCTAGATCAGGGGCTCCAGAGACCCAGTACTTC
>NA|NA|TRBJ1-2|TRBV6-6
CASNDGRDYGYTF
TGTGCCAGCAATGACGGGAGAGACTATGGCTACACCTTC
>NA|TRBD2|TRBJ2-1|TRBV7-3
CASSLLAGGLSYNEQFF
TGTGCCAGCAGCCTACTAGCGGGAGGGCTCTCCTACAATGAGCAGTTCTTC
>NA|NA|TRBJ2-7|TRBV6-6
CASRSTDTYEQYF
TGTGCCAGCAGATCGACAGATACCTACGAGCAGTACTTC
>few|NA|TRBJ2-7|TRBV20-1
CSASRKPYEQYF
TGCAGTGCTTCAAGGAAGCCCTACGAGCAGTACTTC
>few|NA|TRBJ1-2|TRBV6-5
CASSYSGYGYTF
TGTGCCAGCAGTTACTCGGGGTATGGCTACACCTTC
>few|NA|TRBJ2-5|TRBV5-1
CASSFSDSQETQYF
TGCGCCAGCAGCTTCTCGGACTCTCAAGAGACCCAGTACTTC
>NA|TRBD2|TRBJ2-1|TRBV6-2/TRBV6-3
CASSYGGLAGDNEQFF
TGTGCCAGCAGTTACGGGGGACTAGCGGGGGACAATGAGCAGTTCTTC
>NA|TRBD2|TRBJ2-7|TRBV6-5
CASRAGLGDYEQYF
TGTGCCAGCAGGGCGGGACTAGGCGACTACGAGCAGTACTTC
>few|TRBD2|TRBJ2-3|TRBV20-1
CSATIAGDYTDTQYF
TGCAGTGCTACCATAGCGGGGGATTACACAGATACGCAGTATTTT
>NA|TRBD1|TRBJ2-1|TRBV7-9
CASSRTGSEQFF
TGCGCCAGCAGCCGGACAGGCAGTGAGCAGTTCTTC
>few|NA|TRBJ2-3|TRBV12-3/TRBV12-4
CASRVVATDTQYF
TGTGCCAGCAGAGTTGTAGCCACAGATACGCAGTATTTT
>NA|NA|TRBJ1-2|TRBV6-1
CASRVTNRARSNYGYTF
TGTGCCAGCAGAGTCACAAACCGGGCCAGGTCTAACTATGGCTACACCTTC
>few|NA|TRBJ2-6|TRBV6-5
CASSYVGSSGANVLTF
TGTGCCAGCAGTTACGTGGGAAGCTCTGGGGCCAACGTCCTGACTTTC
>NA|NA|TRBJ2-6|TRBV5-6
CASSLRDPGANVLTF
TGTGCCAGCAGCCTCAGGGACCCCGGGGCCAACGTCCTGACTTTC